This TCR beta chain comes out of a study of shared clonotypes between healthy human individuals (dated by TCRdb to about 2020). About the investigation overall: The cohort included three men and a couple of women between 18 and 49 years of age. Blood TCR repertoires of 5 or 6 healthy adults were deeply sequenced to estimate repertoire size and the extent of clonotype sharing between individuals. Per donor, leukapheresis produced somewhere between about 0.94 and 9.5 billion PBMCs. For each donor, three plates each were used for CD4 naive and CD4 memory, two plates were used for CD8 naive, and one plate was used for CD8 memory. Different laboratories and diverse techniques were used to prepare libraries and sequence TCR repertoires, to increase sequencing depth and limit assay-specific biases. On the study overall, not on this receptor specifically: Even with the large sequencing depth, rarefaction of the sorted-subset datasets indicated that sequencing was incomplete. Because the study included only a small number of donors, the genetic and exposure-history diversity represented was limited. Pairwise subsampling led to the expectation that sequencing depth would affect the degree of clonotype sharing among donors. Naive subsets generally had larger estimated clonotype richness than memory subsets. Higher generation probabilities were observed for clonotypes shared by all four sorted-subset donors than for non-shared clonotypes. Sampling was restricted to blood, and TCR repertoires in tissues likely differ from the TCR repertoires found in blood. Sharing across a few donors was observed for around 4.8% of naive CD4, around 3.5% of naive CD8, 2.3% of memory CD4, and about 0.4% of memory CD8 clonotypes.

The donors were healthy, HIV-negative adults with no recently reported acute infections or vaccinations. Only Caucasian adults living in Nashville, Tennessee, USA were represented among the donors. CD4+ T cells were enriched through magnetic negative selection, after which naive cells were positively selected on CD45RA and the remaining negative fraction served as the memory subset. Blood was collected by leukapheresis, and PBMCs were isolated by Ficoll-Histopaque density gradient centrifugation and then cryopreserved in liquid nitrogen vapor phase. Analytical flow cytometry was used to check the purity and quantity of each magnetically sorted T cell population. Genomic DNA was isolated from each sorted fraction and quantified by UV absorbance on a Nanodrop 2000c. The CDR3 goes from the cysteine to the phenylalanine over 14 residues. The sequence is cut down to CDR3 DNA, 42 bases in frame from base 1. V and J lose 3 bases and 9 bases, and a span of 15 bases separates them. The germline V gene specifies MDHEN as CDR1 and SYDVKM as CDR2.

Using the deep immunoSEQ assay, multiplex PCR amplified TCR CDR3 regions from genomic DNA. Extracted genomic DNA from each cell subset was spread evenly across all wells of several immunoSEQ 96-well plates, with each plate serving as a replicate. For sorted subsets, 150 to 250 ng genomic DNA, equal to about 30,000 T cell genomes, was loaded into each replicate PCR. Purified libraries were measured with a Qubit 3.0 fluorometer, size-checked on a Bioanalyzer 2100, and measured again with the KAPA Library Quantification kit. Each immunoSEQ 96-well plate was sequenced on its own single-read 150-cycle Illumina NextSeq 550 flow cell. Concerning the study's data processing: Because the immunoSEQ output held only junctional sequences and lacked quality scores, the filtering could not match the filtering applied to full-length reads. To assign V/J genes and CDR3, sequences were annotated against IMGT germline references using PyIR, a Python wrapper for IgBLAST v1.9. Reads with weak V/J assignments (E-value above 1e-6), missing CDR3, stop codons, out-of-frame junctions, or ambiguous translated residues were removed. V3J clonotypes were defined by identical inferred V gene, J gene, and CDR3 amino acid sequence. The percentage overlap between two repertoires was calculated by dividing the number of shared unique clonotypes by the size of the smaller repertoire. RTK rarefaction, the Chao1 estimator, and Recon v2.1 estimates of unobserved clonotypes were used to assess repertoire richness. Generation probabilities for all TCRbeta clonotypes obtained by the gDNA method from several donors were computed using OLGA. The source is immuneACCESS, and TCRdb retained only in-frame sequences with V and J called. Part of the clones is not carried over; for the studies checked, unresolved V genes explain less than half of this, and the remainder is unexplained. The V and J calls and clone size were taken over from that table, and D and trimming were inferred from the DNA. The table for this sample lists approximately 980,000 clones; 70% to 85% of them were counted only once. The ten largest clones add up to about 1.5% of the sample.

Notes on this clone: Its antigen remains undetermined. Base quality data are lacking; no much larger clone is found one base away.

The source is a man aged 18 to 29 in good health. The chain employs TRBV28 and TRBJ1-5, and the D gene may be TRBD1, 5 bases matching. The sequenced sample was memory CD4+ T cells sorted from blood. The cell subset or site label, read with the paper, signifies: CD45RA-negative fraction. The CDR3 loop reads CASSLEEGFRPQHF. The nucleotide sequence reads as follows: TGTGCCAGCAGTTTGGAAGAGGGGTTCCGGCCCCAGCATTTT. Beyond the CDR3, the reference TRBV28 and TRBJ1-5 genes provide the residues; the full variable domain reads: DVKVTQSSRYLVKRTGEKVFLECVQDMDHENMFWYRQDPGLGLRLIYFSYDVKMKEKGDIPEGYSVSREKKERFSLILESASTNQTSMYLCASSLEEGFRPQHFGDGTRLSIL.